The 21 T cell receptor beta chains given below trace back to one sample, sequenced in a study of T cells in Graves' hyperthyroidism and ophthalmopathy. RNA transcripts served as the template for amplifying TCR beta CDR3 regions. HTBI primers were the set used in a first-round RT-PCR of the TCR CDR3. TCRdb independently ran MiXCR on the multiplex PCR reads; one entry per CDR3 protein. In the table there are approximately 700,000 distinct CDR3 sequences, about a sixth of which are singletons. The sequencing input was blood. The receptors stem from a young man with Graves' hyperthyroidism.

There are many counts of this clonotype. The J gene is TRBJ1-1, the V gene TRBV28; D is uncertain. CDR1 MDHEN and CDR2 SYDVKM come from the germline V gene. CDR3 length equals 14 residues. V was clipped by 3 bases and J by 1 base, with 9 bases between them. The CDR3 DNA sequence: TGTGCCAGCAGTTTTGGACGGTCGAACACTGAAGCTTTCTTT. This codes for CASSFGRSNTEAFF.

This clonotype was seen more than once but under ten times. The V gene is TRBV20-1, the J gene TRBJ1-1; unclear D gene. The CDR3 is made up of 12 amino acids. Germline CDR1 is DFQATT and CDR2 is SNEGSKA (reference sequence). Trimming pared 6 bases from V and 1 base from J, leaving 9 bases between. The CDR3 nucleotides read TGCAGTGCCCACGTAGGGAACACTGAAGCTTTCTTT. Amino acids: CSAHVGNTEAFF.

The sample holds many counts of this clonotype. CDR3 region: CASSPRTFSTDTQYF. In DNA, the CDR3 is TGTGCCAGCAGTCCCCGGACGTTTAGCACAGATACGCAGTATTTT. The rearrangement joins TRBV12-3 or TRBV12-4 to TRBJ2-3; D is ambiguous. The CDR3 runs 15 residues. The V and J ends lost 5 bases and 0 bases respectively, with 12 bases between them.

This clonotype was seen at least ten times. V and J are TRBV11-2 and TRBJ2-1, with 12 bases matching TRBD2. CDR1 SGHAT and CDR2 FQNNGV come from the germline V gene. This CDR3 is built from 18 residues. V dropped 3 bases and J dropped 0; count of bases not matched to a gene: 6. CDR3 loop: CASSLGRLAGDSYNEQFF. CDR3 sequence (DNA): TGTGCCAGCAGCTTGGGGCGACTAGCGGGAGACTCCTACAATGAGCAGTTCTTC.

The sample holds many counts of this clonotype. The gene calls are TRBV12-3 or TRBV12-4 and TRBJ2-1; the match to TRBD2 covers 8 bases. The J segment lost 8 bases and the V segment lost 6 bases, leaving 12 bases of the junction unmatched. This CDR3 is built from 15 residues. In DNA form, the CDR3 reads TGTGCCAGCAGCCCGGTTTTAGCGGGAATGGATGAGCAGTTCTTC. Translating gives CASSPVLAGMDEQFF.

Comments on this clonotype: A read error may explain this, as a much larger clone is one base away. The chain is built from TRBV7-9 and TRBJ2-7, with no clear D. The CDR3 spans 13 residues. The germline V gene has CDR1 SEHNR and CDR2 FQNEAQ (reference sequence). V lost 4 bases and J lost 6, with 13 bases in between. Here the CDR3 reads CASSSPGPSEQYF. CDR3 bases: TGTGCCAGCAGCTCCCCCGGCCCCTCCGAGCAGTACTTC.

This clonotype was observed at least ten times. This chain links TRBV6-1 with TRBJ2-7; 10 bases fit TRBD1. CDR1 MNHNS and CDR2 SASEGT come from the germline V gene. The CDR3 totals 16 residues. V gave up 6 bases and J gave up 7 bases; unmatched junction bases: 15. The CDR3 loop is CASSRTPGQGPREQYF. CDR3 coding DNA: TGTGCCAGCAGCCGCACTCCGGGACAGGGGCCTCGTGAGCAGTACTTC.

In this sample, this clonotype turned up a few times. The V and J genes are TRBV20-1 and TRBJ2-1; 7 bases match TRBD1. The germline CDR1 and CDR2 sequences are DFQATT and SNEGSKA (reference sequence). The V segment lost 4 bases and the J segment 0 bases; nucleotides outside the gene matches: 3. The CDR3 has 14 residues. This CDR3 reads CSATDRFSYNEQFF. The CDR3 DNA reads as TGCAGTGCTACGGACAGGTTCTCCTACAATGAGCAGTTCTTC.

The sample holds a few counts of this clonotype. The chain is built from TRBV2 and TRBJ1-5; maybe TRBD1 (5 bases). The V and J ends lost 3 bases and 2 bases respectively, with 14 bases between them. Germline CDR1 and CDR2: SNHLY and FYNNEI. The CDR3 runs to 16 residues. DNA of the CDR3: TGTGCCAGCAGTGAGATATGGCAGGGTGGCAATCAGCCCCAGCATTTT. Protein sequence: CASSEIWQGGNQPQHF.

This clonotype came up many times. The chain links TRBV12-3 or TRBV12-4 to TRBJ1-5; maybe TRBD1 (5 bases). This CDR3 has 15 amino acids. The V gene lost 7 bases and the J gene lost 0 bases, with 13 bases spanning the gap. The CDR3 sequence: CASTLDRYSNQPQHF. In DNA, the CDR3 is TGTGCCAGCACCCTCGACAGATATAGCAATCAGCCCCAGCATTTT.

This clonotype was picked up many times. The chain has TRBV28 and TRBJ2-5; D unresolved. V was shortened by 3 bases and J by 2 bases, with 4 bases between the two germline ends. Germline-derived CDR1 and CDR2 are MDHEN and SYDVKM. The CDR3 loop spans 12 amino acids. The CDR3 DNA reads TGTGCCAGCAGTTTCCCACAAGAGACCCAGTACTTC. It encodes CASSFPQETQYF.

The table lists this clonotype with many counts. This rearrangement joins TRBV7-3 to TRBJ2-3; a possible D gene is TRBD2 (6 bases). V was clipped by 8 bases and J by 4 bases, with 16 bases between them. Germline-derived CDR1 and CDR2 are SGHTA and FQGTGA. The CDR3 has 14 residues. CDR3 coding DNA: TGTGCCAGCGGTGGTGGCGGGACGGCAGATACGCAGTATTTT. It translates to CASGGGGTADTQYF.

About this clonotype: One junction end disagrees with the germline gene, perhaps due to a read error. The CDR3 sequence: CASSLGTEWETRYF. The CDR3, as DNA: TGTGCCAGCAGCCTTGGGACAGAGTGGGAGACCCGGTACTTC. The V gene is TRBV7-6, the J gene TRBJ2-5; 7 bases map to TRBD1. CDR1 is SGHVS, CDR2 FNYEAQ, per germline. This CDR3 contains 14 residues.

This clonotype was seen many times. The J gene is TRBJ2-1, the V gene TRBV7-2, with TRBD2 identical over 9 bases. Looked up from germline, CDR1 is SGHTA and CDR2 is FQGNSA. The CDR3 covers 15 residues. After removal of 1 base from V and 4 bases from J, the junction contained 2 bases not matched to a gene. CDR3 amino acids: CASSLVSGRYNEQFF. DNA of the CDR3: TGTGCCAGCAGCTTAGTTAGCGGGAGATACAATGAGCAGTTCTTC.

CDR3: CASSGPGARDNEQFF. CDR3 nucleotide sequence: TGTGCCAGCAGTGGTCCAGGGGCGAGAGACAATGAGCAGTTCTTC. The chain couples TRBV2 to TRBJ2-1, with D perhaps TRBD1 (6 bases). This CDR3 spans 15 amino acids. The ends were cut back, 4 bases at V and 5 bases at J, with 15 bases in the middle. Germline values: CDR1 SNHLY, CDR2 FYNNEI.

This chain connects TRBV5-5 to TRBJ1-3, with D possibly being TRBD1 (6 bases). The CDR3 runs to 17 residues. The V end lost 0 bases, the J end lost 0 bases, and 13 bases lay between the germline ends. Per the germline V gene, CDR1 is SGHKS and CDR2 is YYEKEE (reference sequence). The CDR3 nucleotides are TGTGCCAGCAGCTTGGAGGGGGGTTTCCACTCTGGAAACACCATATATTTT. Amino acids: CASSLEGGFHSGNTIYF.

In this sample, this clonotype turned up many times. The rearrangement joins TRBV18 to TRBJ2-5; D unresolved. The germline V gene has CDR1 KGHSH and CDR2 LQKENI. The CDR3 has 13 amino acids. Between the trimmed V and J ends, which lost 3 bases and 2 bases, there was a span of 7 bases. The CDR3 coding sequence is TGTGCCAGCTCACCGCCGGTGCAAGAGACCCAGTACTTC. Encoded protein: CASSPPVQETQYF.

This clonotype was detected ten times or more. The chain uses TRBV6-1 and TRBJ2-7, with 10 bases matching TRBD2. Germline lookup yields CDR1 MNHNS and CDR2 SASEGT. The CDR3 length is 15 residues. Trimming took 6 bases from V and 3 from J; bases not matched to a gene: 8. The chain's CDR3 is CASSRSGGGIYEQYF. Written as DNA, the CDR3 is TGTGCCAGCAGCCGAAGCGGGGGGGGCATCTACGAGCAGTACTTC.

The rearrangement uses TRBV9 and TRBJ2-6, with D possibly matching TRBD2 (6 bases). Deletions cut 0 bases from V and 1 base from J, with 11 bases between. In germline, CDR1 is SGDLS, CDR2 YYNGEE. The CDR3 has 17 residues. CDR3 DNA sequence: TGTGCCAGCAGCGTAGGGGGAGGCCGATCTGGGGCCAACGTCCTGACTTTC. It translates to CASSVGGGRSGANVLTF. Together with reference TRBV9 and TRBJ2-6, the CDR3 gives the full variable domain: DSGVTQTPKHLITATGQRVTLRCSPRSGDLSVYWYQQSLDQGLQFLIQYYNGEERAKGNILERFSAQQFPDLHSELNLSSLELGDSALYFCASSVGGGRSGANVLTFGAGSRLTVL.

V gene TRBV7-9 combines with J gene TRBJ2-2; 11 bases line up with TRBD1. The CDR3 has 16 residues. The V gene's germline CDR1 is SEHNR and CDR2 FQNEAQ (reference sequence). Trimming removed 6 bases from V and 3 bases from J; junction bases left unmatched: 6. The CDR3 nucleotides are TGTGCCAGCAGAAACGGACAGGGGGCGGACACCGGGGAGCTGTTTTTT. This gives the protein CASRNGQGADTGELFF.

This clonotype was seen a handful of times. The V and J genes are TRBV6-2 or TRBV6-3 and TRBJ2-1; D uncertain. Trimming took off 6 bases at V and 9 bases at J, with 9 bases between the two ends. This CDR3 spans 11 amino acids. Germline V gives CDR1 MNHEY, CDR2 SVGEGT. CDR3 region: CASSTRVEQFF. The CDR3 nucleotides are TGTGCCAGCAGCACCCGAGTTGAGCAGTTCTTC.